The entry below gives a single TCR beta chain sequence along with its context. The target antigen is unknown. The sample belongs to a study of cytomegalovirus exposure and HLA in healthy donors. Study-wide results and caveats: At a 0.05 false discovery rate, a later analysis found over 15,000 TCR beta sequences to be associated with HLA alleles.

PCR employed 60 Vbeta and 13 Jbeta primers. Profiling relied on immunoSEQ multiplex PCR, and the TCRdb table lists in-frame clones only, not all of them. Its clone listing holds about 130,000 clones. The ends were cut back, 1 base at V and 2 bases at J, with 14 bases in the middle. Germline CDR1 and CDR2: KGHSH and LQKENI. The CDR3 has 16 residues. The TCR was taken from a man aged 25 to 40 in good health and CMV-seronegative. The sequencing input was PBMCs. The J gene is TRBJ1-2, the V gene TRBV18, with D unresolved. CDR3 sequence (DNA): TGTGCCAGCTCACCACAGGGAGAGGAGTTAAACTATGGCTACACCTTC. Translating gives CASSPQGEELNYGYTF.